This TCR beta chain was observed in a study of CD8 T cells in Susac syndrome. The RNA input was about 0.5 to 1 ug, and it was reverse transcribed with random hexamers. TCR beta CDR3 was amplified by immunoSEQ covering 54 Vbeta and 13 Jbeta. One entry per CDR3 protein results from TCRdb running MiXCR on the immunoSEQ multiplex PCR reads. The sample shows about 160,000 distinct CDR3 sequences, just over 90% of them seen only once. The sequenced target, TCR beta, came from blood CD8+ and CD4+ T cells. Controls matched for age and sex were healthy donors. Sequencing was done on a sample of CD4+ T cells from PBMCs. This TCR came from a human donor in good health.

The CDR3 DNA is TGTGCCAGCAGCGCCCGCCCGGGGGAGTACAATGAGCAGTTCTTC. This gives the protein CASSARPGEYNEQFF. J is TRBJ2-1 and V is TRBV7-2; possible D gene TRBD2, 6 bases. CDR1 is SGHTA and CDR2 is FQGNSA in the germline V gene. V was trimmed by 5 bases and J by 4 bases, leaving 15 bases between them. This CDR3 has 15 residues. Complete variable domain (other parts from reference TRBV7-2 and TRBJ2-1): GAGVSQSPSNKVTEKGKDVELRCDPISGHTALYWYRQSLGQGLEFLIYFQGNSAPDKSGLPSDRFSAERTGGSVSTLTIQRTQQEDSAVYLCASSARPGEYNEQFFGPGTRLTVL.